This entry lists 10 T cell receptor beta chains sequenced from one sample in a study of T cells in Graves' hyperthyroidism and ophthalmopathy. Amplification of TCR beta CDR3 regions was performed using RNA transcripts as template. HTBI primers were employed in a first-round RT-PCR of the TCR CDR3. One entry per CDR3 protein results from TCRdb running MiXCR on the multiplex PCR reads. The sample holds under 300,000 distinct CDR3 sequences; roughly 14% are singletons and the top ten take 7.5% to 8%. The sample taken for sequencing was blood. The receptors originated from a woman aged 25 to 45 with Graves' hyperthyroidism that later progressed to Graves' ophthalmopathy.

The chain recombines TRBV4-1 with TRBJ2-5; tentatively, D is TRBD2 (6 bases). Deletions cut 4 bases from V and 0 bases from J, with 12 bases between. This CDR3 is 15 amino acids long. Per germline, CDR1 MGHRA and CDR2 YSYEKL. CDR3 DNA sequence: TGCGCCAGCAGCCGCGGGACGCTGAACCAAGAGACCCAGTACTTC. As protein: CASSRGTLNQETQYF.

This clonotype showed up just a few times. Written as DNA, the CDR3 is TGTGCCAGCAGCTTAGAATTGAAGGGGGCAGGAGAGCAGTACTTC. Amino acid sequence: CASSLELKGAGEQYF. The chain joins TRBV7-2 to TRBJ2-7; 7 bases match TRBD1. Looked up from germline, CDR1 is SGHTA and CDR2 is FQGNSA. The V and J ends lost 1 base and 7 bases, in that order; junction bases with no gene match: 10. This CDR3 has 15 amino acids.

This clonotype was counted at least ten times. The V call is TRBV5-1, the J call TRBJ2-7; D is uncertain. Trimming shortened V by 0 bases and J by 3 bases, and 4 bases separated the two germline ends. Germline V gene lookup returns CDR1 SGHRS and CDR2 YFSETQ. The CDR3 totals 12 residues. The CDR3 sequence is CASSLERYEQYF. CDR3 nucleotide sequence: TGCGCCAGCAGCTTGGAACGCTACGAGCAGTACTTC.

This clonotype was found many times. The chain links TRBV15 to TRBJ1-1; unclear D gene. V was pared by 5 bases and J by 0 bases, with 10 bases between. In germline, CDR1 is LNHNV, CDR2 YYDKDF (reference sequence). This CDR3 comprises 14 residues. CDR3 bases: TGTGCCACCAGCGCGGGCCTGATGAACACTGAAGCTTTCTTT. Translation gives CATSAGLMNTEAFF.

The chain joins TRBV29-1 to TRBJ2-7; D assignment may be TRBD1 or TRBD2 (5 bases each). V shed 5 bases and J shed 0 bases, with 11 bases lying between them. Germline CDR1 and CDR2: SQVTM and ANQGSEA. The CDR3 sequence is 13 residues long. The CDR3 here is CSVLHGTSYEQYF. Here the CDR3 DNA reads TGCAGCGTTTTACATGGGACCTCCTACGAGCAGTACTTC.

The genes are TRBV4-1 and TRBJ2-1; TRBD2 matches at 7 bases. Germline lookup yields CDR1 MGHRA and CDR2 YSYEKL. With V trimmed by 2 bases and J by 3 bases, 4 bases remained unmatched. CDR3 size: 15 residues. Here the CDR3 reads CASSQPREIYNEQFF. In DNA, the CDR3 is TGCGCCAGCAGCCAACCGCGGGAGATCTACAATGAGCAGTTCTTC.

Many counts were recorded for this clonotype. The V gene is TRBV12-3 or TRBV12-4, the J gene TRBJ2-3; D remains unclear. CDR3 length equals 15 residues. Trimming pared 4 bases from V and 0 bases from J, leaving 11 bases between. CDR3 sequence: CASSYRGPSTDTQYF. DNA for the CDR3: TGTGCCAGCAGTTATCGCGGACCTAGCACAGATACGCAGTATTTT.

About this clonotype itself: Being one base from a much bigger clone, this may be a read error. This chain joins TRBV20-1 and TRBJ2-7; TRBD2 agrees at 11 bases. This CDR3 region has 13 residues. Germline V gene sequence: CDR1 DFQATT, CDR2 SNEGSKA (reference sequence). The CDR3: CSAQLAGVGEQHF. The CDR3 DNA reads TGCAGTGCTCAACTAGCGGGAGTGGGGGAGCAGCACTTC.

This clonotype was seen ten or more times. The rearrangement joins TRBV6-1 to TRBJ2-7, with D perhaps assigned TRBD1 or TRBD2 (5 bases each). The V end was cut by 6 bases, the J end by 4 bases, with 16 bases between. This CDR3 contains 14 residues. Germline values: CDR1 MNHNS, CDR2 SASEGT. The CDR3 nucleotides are TGTGCCAGCAGGAAGCCGGGACGGGAATACGAGCAGTACTTC. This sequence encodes CASRKPGREYEQYF.

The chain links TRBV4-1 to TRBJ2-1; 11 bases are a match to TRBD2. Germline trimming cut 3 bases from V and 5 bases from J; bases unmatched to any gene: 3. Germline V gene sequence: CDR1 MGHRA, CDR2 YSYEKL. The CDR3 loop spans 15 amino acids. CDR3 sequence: CASSHPGLADNEQFF. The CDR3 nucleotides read TGCGCCAGCAGCCATCCGGGACTAGCGGACAATGAGCAGTTCTTC.